What follows are 5 T cell receptor beta chains derived from one specimen sequenced in a study of blood T cell repertoires in COVID-19. The data were produced by immunoSEQ multiplex PCR, yet TCRdb's version contains in-frame clones alone and is incomplete. This sample has fewer than 250,000 clones, with more than 75% found just once. The sample comprised PBMCs or T cells enriched from blood (not recorded which). The source is a woman between 50 and 59 years old with acute COVID-19.

The table lists this clone with many counts. This sample includes further DNA sequences coding for the same CDR3. The rearrangement joins TRBV7-2 to TRBJ1-4; tentative D call: TRBD1 (5 bases). V was shortened by 0 bases and J by 7 bases, with 12 bases between the two germline ends. The CDR3 sequence is 15 residues long. Germline V gives CDR1 SGHTA, CDR2 FQGNSA. CDR3 DNA: TGTGCCAGCAGCTTAGCGCGTCAGGGCGGTGAAAAACTGTTTTTT. Residues: CASSLARQGGEKLFF.

The rearrangement uses TRBV5-1 and TRBJ2-1, with D unclear. The germline gives CDR1 SGHRS, CDR2 YFSETQ. The CDR3 has 18 residues. Trimming stripped 0 bases from V and 9 bases from J, with 25 bases between. CDR3 nucleotides: TGCGCCAGCAGCTTGGATTATGCGAGAGCGCCGGGTTATACTGAGCAGTTCTTC. Protein product: CASSLDYARAPGYTEQFF.

The gene calls are TRBV28 and TRBJ2-1, with 7 bases matching TRBD2. This CDR3 spans 15 amino acids. Germline loops: CDR1 MDHEN, CDR2 SYDVKM. Trimming took 7 bases from V and 2 from J; bases not matched to a gene: 8. CDR3 amino acids: CASKSPGRPYNEQFF. CDR3 DNA: TGTGCCAGCAAATCGCCCGGGAGGCCCTACAATGAGCAGTTCTTC.

This chain uses TRBV9 with TRBJ2-1; 8 positions match TRBD2. V lost 5 bases to trimming and J lost 3 bases; unmatched junction nucleotides: 7. CDR1 and CDR2 from the germline V gene are SGDLS and YYNGEE. The CDR3 is 15 residues long. The CDR3 coding sequence is TGTGCCAGCAGTGGGGGACTAGTTTACTACAATGAGCAGTTCTTC. It yields the protein CASSGGLVYYNEQFF.

This rearrangement joins TRBV4-1 to TRBJ1-3; D is perhaps TRBD1 (6 bases). The germline V gene encodes CDR1 MGHRA and CDR2 YSYEKL. V shed 4 bases and J shed 4 bases, with 11 bases lying between them. This CDR3 region has 14 residues. CDR3 region: CASSPQGSGNTIYF. The DNA of the CDR3 is TGCGCCAGCAGCCCACAGGGTTCGGGAAACACCATATATTTT.